This passage covers 27 T cell receptor beta chains from one sample sequenced in a study of OX40 agonist ivuxolimab in advanced cancers. Only in-frame clones appear in the TCRdb table, and some are missing; sequencing was by immunoSEQ multiplex PCR. The sample contains 65,000 to 85,000 clones, over 75% of which appear only once. The sequences come from CD4+ or CD8+ T cells sorted from blood, collected in a trial of the OX40 agonist ivuxolimab. The receptors originated from an adult with an advanced solid tumor such as melanoma, head and neck, liver or kidney cancer.

J is TRBJ1-1 and V is TRBV27, with D uncertain. The ends were cut back, 3 bases at V and 3 bases at J, with 8 bases in the middle. Germline V CDR1 and CDR2: MNHEY, SMNVEV (reference sequence). The CDR3 is made up of 13 amino acids. CDR3 loop: CASSFRYYTEAFF. The CDR3 coding sequence is TGTGCCAGCAGTTTTCGTTATTACACTGAAGCTTTCTTT.

This chain's CDR3 is CASSLTGQSSYNEQFF. CDR3 coding DNA: TGCGCCAGCAGCTTGACGGGACAGAGCTCCTACAATGAGCAGTTCTTC. The chain employs TRBV5-1 and TRBJ2-1, with 7 bases lining up with TRBD1. Trimming took 1 base from V and 0 from J; bases not matched to a gene: 4. CDR1 and CDR2 from the germline V gene are SGHRS and YFSETQ. The CDR3 spans 16 residues.

The chain couples TRBV20-1 to TRBJ1-2; D unresolved. Germline V gene lookup returns CDR1 DFQATT and CDR2 SNEGSKA (reference sequence). The CDR3 loop spans 11 amino acids. The CDR3 protein is CSGGWDYGYTF. The DNA of the CDR3 is TGCAGCGGAGGCTGGGACTATGGCTACACCTTC.

The rearrangement uses TRBV15 and TRBJ1-5, with TRBD1 as a possible D gene (5 bases). Looked up from germline, CDR1 is LNHNV and CDR2 is YYDKDF (reference sequence). This CDR3 region has 15 residues. Trimming left V 4 bases short and J 0 bases short, with 10 bases between. The CDR3 DNA follows: TGTGCCACCAGCATGAGACAGCATAGCAATCAGCCCCAGCATTTT. It encodes CATSMRQHSNQPQHF.

In DNA form, the CDR3 reads TGTGCCAGCAGCTTCGGACAGGGGAGCCAGCCCCAGCATTTT. Its translation is CASSFGQGSQPQHF. The chain joins TRBV7-2 to TRBJ1-5, with 9 bases aligning to TRBD1. This CDR3 is built from 14 residues. V lost 3 bases to trimming and J lost 7 bases; unmatched junction nucleotides: 4. Per germline, CDR1 SGHTA and CDR2 FQGNSA.

The chain has TRBV2 and TRBJ2-7; D might be TRBD1 (6 bases). Germline V lookup: CDR1 SNHLY, CDR2 FYNNEI. The CDR3 contains 14 residues. Between the trimmed V and J ends, which lost 11 bases and 4 bases, there was a span of 21 bases. CDR3 protein: CACSPGHEKYEQYF. In DNA form, the CDR3 reads TGTGCCTGCTCTCCGGGACACGAGAAATACGAGCAGTACTTC.

The chain is built from TRBV5-1 and TRBJ2-2; 7 bases are shared with TRBD2. Germline V gene lookup returns CDR1 SGHRS and CDR2 YFSETQ. Unmatched junction bases numbered 9, after V lost 1 base and J lost 0 bases. The CDR3 is made up of 18 amino acids. The CDR3 loop reads CASSLYGGGTANTGELFF. The CDR3 bases are TGCGCCAGCAGCTTGTATGGGGGAGGGACCGCGAACACCGGGGAGCTGTTTTTT.

This clone has a handful of counts. CDR3: CASRVGALTYGYTF. The CDR3 DNA reads TGCGCCAGCAGGGTTGGGGCGTTAACCTATGGCTACACCTTC. V gene TRBV10-2 combines with J gene TRBJ1-2, with D possibly matching TRBD1 (5 bases). This CDR3 is built from 14 residues. Germline values: CDR1 WSHSY, CDR2 SAAADI. V dropped 6 bases and J dropped 4 bases, with 15 bases sitting between them.

This clone was seen a single time. The J gene is TRBJ2-2, the V gene TRBV2, with a possible D match to TRBD2 (6 bases). With 8 bases removed from V and 3 bases from J, the gap between germline ends came to 10 bases. There are 13 residues in the CDR3. CDR1 is SNHLY, CDR2 FYNNEI, per germline. DNA of the CDR3: TGTGCCAGCGGAGGGTTTGACACCGGGGAGCTGTTTTTT. Residues: CASGGFDTGELFF.

This chain joins TRBV12-5 and TRBJ1-1; D gene unclear. The CDR3 totals 15 residues. CDR1 is LGHNT and CDR2 is FRNRAP in the germline V gene. Trimming removed 6 bases at V and 4 bases at J, with 18 bases between. The DNA of the CDR3 is TGTGCTAGTGGCCCGGACCGACCTTCGGGCACTGAAGCTTTCTTT. This codes for CASGPDRPSGTEAFF.

This clone is a singleton in its sample. The J gene is TRBJ2-2, the V gene TRBV7-9; D remains ambiguous. The CDR3 extends over 13 amino acids. Germline values: CDR1 SEHNR, CDR2 FQNEAQ (reference sequence). Trimming stripped 4 bases from V and 3 bases from J, with 6 bases between. Here the CDR3 reads CASSWHDTGELFF. CDR3 DNA: TGTGCCAGCAGCTGGCATGACACCGGGGAGCTGTTTTTT.

The chain combines TRBV18 with TRBJ2-1, with 11 positions matching TRBD2. The V and J ends lost 3 bases and 4 bases, in that order; junction bases with no gene match: 8. Germline V gives CDR1 KGHSH, CDR2 LQKENI. The CDR3 runs to 17 residues. In DNA form, the CDR3 reads TGTGCCAGCTCACCCCTAGGGACTAGCGGAGTTTACAATGAGCAGTTCTTC. Its protein is CASSPLGTSGVYNEQFF.

The genes are TRBV5-4 and TRBJ2-5; possible D gene TRBD2, 5 bases. The germline V gene encodes CDR1 SGHNT and CDR2 YYREEE (reference sequence). The CDR3 consists of 14 residues. Trimming left V 0 bases short and J 5 bases short, with 11 bases between. The CDR3 region is CASSLGGSWETQYF. The CDR3 DNA sequence: TGTGCCAGCAGCTTGGGAGGGTCTTGGGAGACCCAGTACTTC.

The chain is built from TRBV15 and TRBJ2-3, with 9 nucleotides matching TRBD2. CDR1 and CDR2 (germline): LNHNV, YYDKDF (reference sequence). The CDR3 loop spans 15 amino acids. The trim removed 5 bases at V and 7 bases at J, leaving 10 bases unmatched. The CDR3 DNA follows: TGTGCCACCAGCGGACCACTGCGGGGGGGAAATACGCAGTATTTT. Translated, it gives CATSGPLRGGNTQYF. Filled out from reference TRBV15 and TRBJ2-3, the complete variable domain reads DAMVIQNPRYQVTQFGKPVTLSCSQTLNHNVMYWYQQKSSQAPKLLFHYYDKDFNNEADTPDNFQSRRPNTSFCFLDIRSPGLGDTAMYLCATSGPLRGGNTQYFGPGTRLTVL.

The gene calls are TRBV6-5 and TRBJ1-1; D may be TRBD1 (6 bases). The CDR3 runs 15 residues. The germline V gene has CDR1 MNHEY and CDR2 SVGAGI. Between the trimmed V and J ends, which lost 4 bases and 4 bases, there was a span of 16 bases. CDR3 loop: CASSFLRDISTEAFF. CDR3 nucleotide sequence: TGTGCCAGCAGTTTCCTCCGGGACATCTCCACTGAAGCTTTCTTT.

J is TRBJ1-2 and V is TRBV7-2; D possibly corresponds to TRBD1 (6 bases). Germline assignment: CDR1 SGHTA and CDR2 FQGNSA. The CDR3 loop spans 14 amino acids. Trimming took 6 bases from V and 1 from J, leaving 12 bases between them. The CDR3 nucleotides read TGTGCCAGCAGAAGGACACAGGGTAACTATGGCTACACCTTC. It encodes CASRRTQGNYGYTF.

The chain is built from TRBV7-8 and TRBJ1-1; D possibly corresponds to TRBD1 (5 bases). The V end was cut by 3 bases, the J end by 0 bases, with 5 bases between. The germline V gene has CDR1 SGHVS and CDR2 FQNEAQ. This CDR3 spans 13 amino acids. CDR3 in DNA: TGTGCCAGCAGCTTCAGGGTGAACACTGAAGCTTTCTTT. It yields the protein CASSFRVNTEAFF.

The chain has TRBV12-5 and TRBJ2-7; 9 nucleotides agree with TRBD2. Germline V gene data show CDR1 as LGHNT and CDR2 as FRNRAP. After removal of 5 bases from V and 3 bases from J, the junction contained 11 bases not matched to a gene. The CDR3 contains 16 residues. The CDR3 reads CASGSGQTSGFYEQYF. Written as DNA, the CDR3 is TGTGCTAGTGGTAGCGGACAGACTAGCGGTTTCTACGAGCAGTACTTC. Drawing the rest from reference TRBV12-5 and TRBJ2-7, the complete variable domain is DARVTQTPRHKVTEMGQEVTMRCQPILGHNTVFWYRQTMMQGLELLAYFRNRAPLDDSGMPKDRFSAEMPDATLATLKIQPSEPRDSAVYFCASGSGQTSGFYEQYFGPGTRLTVT.

The gene calls are TRBV27 and TRBJ2-7, with D perhaps TRBD1 (5 bases). The CDR3 has 15 amino acids. Germline V lookup: CDR1 MNHEY, CDR2 SMNVEV (reference sequence). Trimming removed 0 bases at V and 4 bases at J, with 13 bases between. This CDR3 reads CASSLSSSPGYEQYF. In DNA, the CDR3 is TGTGCCAGCAGTTTATCGAGCAGCCCAGGGTACGAGCAGTACTTC.

The chain carries TRBV9 and TRBJ2-5; 7 bases agree with TRBD2. Looked up from germline, CDR1 is SGDLS and CDR2 is YYNGEE. The CDR3 has 15 amino acids. Losses at the gene ends were 1 base for V and 5 bases for J; bases not matched to a gene: 8. CDR3 coding DNA: TGTGCCAGCAGCGTACTCGGCGGGAGCCGTGAGACCCAGTACTTC. Protein sequence: CASSVLGGSRETQYF.

This clone was recorded a few times. This sequence joins TRBV5-1 and TRBJ1-2, with D possibly matching TRBD1 (5 bases). V lost 4 bases and J 8 bases, leaving 18 bases between the germline ends. This CDR3 is built from 14 residues. In germline, CDR1 is SGHRS, CDR2 YFSETQ. In DNA form, the CDR3 reads TGCGCCAGCAGCCCCCGCGAAGGGGTGGGAGGCTACACCTTC. It specifies CASSPREGVGGYTF.

The chain uses TRBV19 and TRBJ1-1; D is uncertain. The CDR3 is 13 amino acids. CDR1 is LNHDA and CDR2 is SQIVND in the germline V gene (reference sequence). CDR3 amino acids: CAVGSVMNTEAFF. For the CDR3, the DNA is TGTGCTGTAGGATCGGTTATGAACACTGAAGCTTTCTTT. Filled out from reference TRBV19 and TRBJ1-1, the complete variable domain reads DGGITQSPKYLFRKEGQNVTLSCEQNLNHDAMYWYRQDPGQGLRLIYYSQIVNDFQKGDIAEGYSVSREKKESFPLTVTSAQKNPTAFYLCAVGSVMNTEAFFGQGTRLTVV.

The chain has TRBV29-1 and TRBJ1-1, with D uncertain. V lost 3 bases and J 2 bases, leaving 4 bases between the germline ends. The CDR3 extends over 11 amino acids. CDR1 is SQVTM, CDR2 ANQGSEA, per germline. CDR3 bases: TGCAGCGTTGAGGGTAACACTGAAGCTTTCTTT. It encodes CSVEGNTEAFF.

This chain uses TRBV7-8 with TRBJ1-1, with a possible D match to TRBD1 (5 bases). Per the germline V gene, CDR1 is SGHVS and CDR2 is FQNEAQ. This CDR3 has 16 residues. V dropped 2 bases and J dropped 4 bases, with 17 bases sitting between them. The CDR3 reads CASSLLGRNQITEAFF. In DNA form, the CDR3 reads TGTGCCAGCAGCTTACTGGGACGGAATCAAATCACTGAAGCTTTCTTT.

This clone was seen only a few times. The V call is TRBV7-2, the J call TRBJ1-6; weak D call: TRBD1 (5 bases). V shed 3 bases and J shed 10 bases, with 13 bases lying between them. The CDR3 length is 14 residues. Germline-derived CDR1 and CDR2 are SGHTA and FQGNSA. This CDR3 reads CASSLKGDGSPLHF. CDR3 coding DNA: TGTGCCAGCAGCTTGAAAGGGGACGGCTCACCCCTCCACTTT.

J is TRBJ2-2 and V is TRBV7-9, with 8 bases that match TRBD2. V shed 2 bases, J shed 4 bases, and the junction held 9 bases outside the gene matches. Germline V gene data show CDR1 as SEHNR and CDR2 as FQNEAQ (reference sequence). This CDR3 comprises 17 residues. The CDR3 DNA follows: TGTGCCAGCAGCTTACTTATGAGCGGGAGAGGCACCGGGGAGCTGTTTTTT. This sequence encodes CASSLLMSGRGTGELFF. Using reference TRBV7-9 and TRBJ2-2 for the parts outside the CDR3, the full variable domain is DTGVSQNPRHKITKRGQNVTFRCDPISEHNRLYWYRQTLGQGPEFLTYFQNEAQLEKSRLLSDRFSAERPKGSFSTLEIQRTEQGDSAMYLCASSLLMSGRGTGELFFGEGSRLTVL.

The V gene is TRBV7-3, the J gene TRBJ2-1, with TRBD1 matching 9 bases. The CDR3 consists of 17 residues. Trimming removed 5 bases from V and 6 bases from J; junction bases left unmatched: 14. The germline CDR1 and CDR2 sequences are SGHTA and FQGTGA. Written as DNA, the CDR3 is TGTGCCAGCAGCAACCCTCTCCGGGACAGGGATCCCAATGAGCAGTTCTTC. It specifies CASSNPLRDRDPNEQFF.